This T cell receptor (beta chain) was found in a study of T cell responses to AZD1222 COVID-19 vaccine. Only one count was recorded for this clone. Its antigen is undetermined. Germline lookup yields CDR1 SGDLS and CDR2 YYNGEE. V dropped 0 bases and J dropped 2 bases, with 11 bases sitting between them. This CDR3 comprises 15 residues. Regarding the study as a whole: An increase in Spike-specific TCR breadth and depth was observed after two AZD1222 doses. Targets within unmutated variant regions were reportedly found for nearly half of spike-specific TCRs. Females outnumbered males among donors, who were mostly white British; clonal diversity was possibly underestimated. The study found vaccine-associated CD4 TCRs spanning spike, dominant at 160-218 and 743-854.

Only in-frame clones appear in the TCRdb table, and some are missing; sequencing was by immunoSEQ multiplex PCR. This table holds about 150,000 clones, around 88% found once. The chain employs TRBV9 and TRBJ2-5; possible D gene TRBD1, 5 bases. This TCR was sampled from an adult in good health. This specimen was peripheral blood, taken on day 0 of AZD1222 vaccination. The chain's CDR3 is CASSVAAGRQETQYF. The CDR3 DNA reads TGTGCCAGCAGCGTAGCAGCAGGGCGGCAAGAGACCCAGTACTTC.